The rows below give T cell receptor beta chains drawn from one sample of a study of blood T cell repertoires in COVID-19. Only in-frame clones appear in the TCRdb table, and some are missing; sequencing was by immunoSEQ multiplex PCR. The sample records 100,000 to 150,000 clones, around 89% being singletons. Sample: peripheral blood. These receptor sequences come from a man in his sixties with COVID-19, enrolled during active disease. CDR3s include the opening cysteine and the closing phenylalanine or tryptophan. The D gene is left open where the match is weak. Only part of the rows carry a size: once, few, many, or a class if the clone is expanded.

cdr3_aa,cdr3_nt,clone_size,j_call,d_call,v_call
CSASRGPGNYEQYF,TGCAGTGCTAGTAGGGGGCCGGGGAACTACGAGCAGTACTTC,NA,TRBJ2-7,TRBD1,TRBV20-1
CASTGYMTANYGYTF,TGTGCCAGTACAGGGTATATGACAGCTAACTATGGCTACACCTTC,NA,TRBJ1-2,NA,TRBV19
CASSMDQGRFNSPLHF,TGTGCCAGTAGTATGGATCAGGGTAGATTCAATTCACCCCTCCACTTT,NA,TRBJ1-6,NA,TRBV19
CASGQFYEQYF,TGTGCCAGCGGACAGTTCTACGAGCAGTACTTC,NA,TRBJ2-7,NA,TRBV6-5
CASNHRGLNEKLFF,TGTGCCAGCAACCACAGGGGCCTTAATGAAAAACTGTTTTTT,once,TRBJ1-4,TRBD1,TRBV11-2
CASSQDRSPGYGTGELFF,TGCGCCAGCAGCCAAGATCGGTCCCCGGGGTACGGCACCGGGGAGCTGTTTTTT,NA,TRBJ2-2,NA,TRBV4-3
CASSLWDREDTGELFF,TGTGCCAGCAGTTTATGGGACAGGGAAGACACCGGGGAGCTGTTTTTT,NA,TRBJ2-2,TRBD1,TRBV28
CASSFLGGGYTF,TGTGCCAGCAGCTTCCTAGGGGGCGGCTACACCTTC,NA,TRBJ1-2,TRBD1,TRBV7-9
CASSLGQTEAFF,TGTGCCAGCAGTCTAGGACAGACTGAAGCTTTCTTT,NA,TRBJ1-1,NA,TRBV12-3/TRBV12-4
CASSSGQGRTFF,TGTGCCAGCAGTTCGGGACAGGGAAGAACTTTCTTT,NA,TRBJ1-1,TRBD1,TRBV28
CAISESTGAYGYTF,TGTGCCATCAGTGAGTCAACAGGGGCCTATGGCTACACCTTC,NA,TRBJ1-2,TRBD1,TRBV10-3
CASSPLSARGTEAFF,TGTGCCAGCTCACCGCTGTCCGCCCGGGGCACTGAAGCTTTCTTT,few,TRBJ1-1,NA,TRBV18
CASSPGIGQPQHF,TGTGCCAGCAGCCCGGGGATTGGGCAGCCCCAGCATTTT,NA,TRBJ1-5,NA,TRBV7-2
CAISDMTGNYGYTF,TGTGCCATCAGTGATATGACGGGGAACTATGGCTACACCTTC,NA,TRBJ1-2,NA,TRBV10-3
CASSEARGYGNTIYF,TGTGCCAGCAGTGAAGCAAGGGGTTATGGAAACACCATATATTTT,NA,TRBJ1-3,NA,TRBV6-1
CASSLADRGSPLHF,TGTGCCAGCAGCTTAGCGGACAGGGGATCACCCCTCCACTTT,NA,TRBJ1-6,TRBD1,TRBV7-6
CASSIDRLSYGYTF,TGTGCCAGCAGCATCGACAGGCTCTCATATGGCTACACCTTC,NA,TRBJ1-2,NA,TRBV11-1
CASSFWQGVYNEQFF,TGTGCCAGCAGCTTCTGGCAGGGCGTCTACAATGAGCAGTTCTTC,NA,TRBJ2-1,NA,TRBV5-8
CASSLGRTTTGNTIYF,TGTGCCAGCAGCTTAGGGCGGACAACTACTGGAAACACCATATATTTT,NA,TRBJ1-3,NA,TRBV7-2
CASSLGRGGQYYEQYF,TGTGCCAGCAGCTTGGGGCGCGGGGGGCAATACTACGAGCAGTACTTC,NA,TRBJ2-7,TRBD2,TRBV5-5
CASSPFWEQEAYEQYF,TGTGCCAGCTCACCCTTCTGGGAACAGGAAGCCTACGAGCAGTACTTC,NA,TRBJ2-7,NA,TRBV18
CASSEMGGREKLFF,TGTGCCAGCAGTGAAATGGGAGGACGCGAAAAACTGTTTTTT,NA,TRBJ1-4,NA,TRBV25-1
CASSLRGVEGGRTGELFF,TGTGCCAGCAGCTTACGAGGGGTCGAAGGGGGCAGAACCGGGGAGCTGTTTTTT,NA,TRBJ2-2,TRBD1,TRBV7-6
CASSLARGQNYGYTF,TGTGCCAGCAGCTTGGCCAGGGGGCAAAACTATGGCTACACCTTC,NA,TRBJ1-2,TRBD1,TRBV5-4
CASSQEVRGRGTDTQYF,TGTGCCAGCAGCCAAGAGGTCAGGGGAAGAGGCACAGATACGCAGTATTTT,NA,TRBJ2-3,NA,TRBV4-2
CASSQVMGAGSYEQYF,TGCGCCAGCAGCCAAGTTATGGGGGCGGGTTCCTACGAGCAGTACTTC,NA,TRBJ2-7,NA,TRBV4-1
CASSPREDPRPGNTIYF,TGTGCCAGCAGCCCCCGGGAGGACCCGAGGCCTGGAAACACCATATATTTT,NA,TRBJ1-3,NA,TRBV9
CASSSPRRGTGGTEAFF,TGTGCCAGCAGCTCCCCGCGAAGGGGGACAGGGGGCACTGAAGCTTTCTTT,NA,TRBJ1-1,TRBD1,TRBV13
CASSLSAGGEQYF,TGTGCCAGCAGCTTGTCGGCAGGAGGAGAGCAGTACTTC,NA,TRBJ2-7,NA,TRBV5-4
CASSVTGTENSPLHF,TGTGCCAGCAGCGTTACCGGGACAGAGAATTCACCCCTCCACTTT,NA,TRBJ1-6,TRBD1,TRBV9
CASSQDPRGGSTDTQYF,TGCGCCAGCAGCCAAGATCCCCGGGGGGGTAGCACAGATACGCAGTATTTT,once,TRBJ2-3,TRBD2,TRBV4-3
CASSDTGRAARETQYF,TGTGCCAGCAGCGACACAGGGCGGGCGGCAAGAGAGACCCAGTACTTC,NA,TRBJ2-5,NA,TRBV9
CASREINYEQYF,TGTGCCAGCAGAGAGATCAACTACGAGCAGTACTTC,NA,TRBJ2-7,NA,TRBV2
CASSLAAVTYEQYF,TGTGCCAGCAGCTTAGCCGCGGTCACCTACGAGCAGTACTTC,NA,TRBJ2-7,NA,TRBV7-2
CASSPMGNAGAFF,TGTGCCAGCAGCCCAATGGGCAACGCGGGGGCTTTCTTT,NA,TRBJ1-1,NA,TRBV7-9
CASSESGTGYGYTF,TGTGCCAGCAGTGAGTCCGGGACAGGGTATGGCTACACCTTC,NA,TRBJ1-2,TRBD1,TRBV6-1
CASSQRLAGLYNEQFF,TGTGCCAGCAGCCAAAGACTAGCGGGGCTATACAATGAGCAGTTCTTC,NA,TRBJ2-1,TRBD2,TRBV5-6
CASSLPGAYEQYF,TGTGCCAGCAGTTTGCCAGGGGCCTACGAGCAGTACTTC,few,TRBJ2-7,NA,TRBV28
CASSPVSSLAGNTIYF,TGTGCCAGTAGTCCGGTGTCTTCGTTAGCTGGAAACACCATATATTTT,NA,TRBJ1-3,NA,TRBV19
CATSRDAPTRGNSPLHF,TGTGCCACCAGCAGAGATGCCCCGACACGGGGTAATTCACCCCTCCACTTT,NA,TRBJ1-6,NA,TRBV15
CASSTQQGVQKTQYF,TGTGCCAGTAGTACTCAACAGGGAGTTCAGAAGACCCAGTACTTC,NA,TRBJ2-5,NA,TRBV19
CASRRPGGALSYTF,TGTGCCAGCAGACGACCGGGGGGCGCGCTTAGCTACACCTTC,few,TRBJ1-2,NA,TRBV27
CASSEATGGSEKLFF,TGCGCCAGCAGCGAAGCGACAGGGGGGTCTGAAAAACTGTTTTTT,once,TRBJ1-4,TRBD1,TRBV4-1
CASSVALSDSGNTIYF,TGTGCCAGCAGCGTAGCTCTCAGTGACTCTGGAAACACCATATATTTT,once,TRBJ1-3,NA,TRBV9
CASSLLGIGDGYTF,TGTGCCAGCAGCTTACTCGGTATAGGGGATGGCTACACCTTC,NA,TRBJ1-2,NA,TRBV7-2
CASSIVVGRGGRTDTQYF,TGTGCCAGTAGTATAGTAGTGGGGCGGGGGGGCCGGACAGATACGCAGTATTTT,NA,TRBJ2-3,TRBD2,TRBV19
CASSIAEDSSNQLQHF,TGTGCCAGTAGTATAGCCGAGGACAGTAGCAATCAGCTCCAGCATTTT,NA,TRBJ1-5,NA,TRBV19
CSVGQSNTEAFF,TGCAGCGTTGGACAGTCGAACACTGAAGCTTTCTTT,NA,TRBJ1-1,NA,TRBV29-1
CAWSFGLAGVADTQYF,TGTGCCTGGAGCTTCGGACTAGCGGGGGTGGCAGATACGCAGTATTTT,NA,TRBJ2-3,TRBD2,TRBV30
CASSTPGQIYGYTF,TGTGCCAGCAGTACCCCGGGACAAATCTATGGCTACACCTTC,NA,TRBJ1-2,NA,TRBV5-4